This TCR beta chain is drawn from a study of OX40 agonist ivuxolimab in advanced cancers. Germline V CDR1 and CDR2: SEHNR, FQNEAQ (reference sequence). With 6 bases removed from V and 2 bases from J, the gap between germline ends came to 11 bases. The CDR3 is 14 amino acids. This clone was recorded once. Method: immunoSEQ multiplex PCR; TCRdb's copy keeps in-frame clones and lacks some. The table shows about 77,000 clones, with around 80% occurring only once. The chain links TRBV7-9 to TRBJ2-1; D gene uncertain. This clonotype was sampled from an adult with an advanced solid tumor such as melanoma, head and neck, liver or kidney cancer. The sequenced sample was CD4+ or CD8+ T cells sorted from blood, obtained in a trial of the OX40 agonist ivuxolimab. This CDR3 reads CASSALGPYNEQFF. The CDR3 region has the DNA TGTGCCAGCAGTGCGTTAGGCCCCTACAATGAGCAGTTCTTC.